The rows below give T cell receptor beta chains drawn from one sample of a study of blood T cell repertoires in COVID-19. TCRdb's table, derived via immunoSEQ multiplex PCR, lists solely in-frame clones and lacks some. The sample has over 150,000 clones, approximately 82% seen once. The sequenced sample was peripheral blood. The receptors shown here come from a human donor with acute or convalescent COVID-19. The donor label of this sample is uncertain. CDR3s include the opening cysteine and the closing phenylalanine or tryptophan. D genes are given only for firm matches. The size entry is marked missing in some rows and otherwise reads once, few, many or a size class.

cdr3_length j_call v_call clone_size d_call cdr3_aa cdr3_nt
14 TRBJ2-5 TRBV5-1 NA NA CASSLSTVQETQYF TGCGCCAGCAGCTTGTCTACTGTTCAAGAGACCCAGTACTTC
15 TRBJ2-2 TRBV7-9 NA NA CASRPRGSNTGELFF TGTGCCAGCAGACCTCGGGGGTCGAACACCGGGGAGCTGTTTTTT
19 TRBJ2-1 TRBV24-1 NA TRBD2 CATSDSSGREDSSYNEQFF TGTGCCACCAGTGATTCCTCCGGGAGGGAAGATAGCTCCTACAATGAGCAGTTCTTC
14 TRBJ2-1 TRBV10-3 NA TRBD2 CAICAGESYNEQFF TGTGCCATCTGTGCGGGAGAATCCTACAATGAGCAGTTCTTC
15 TRBJ2-5 TRBV24-1 NA NA CATSDPLGQQETQYF TGTGCCACCAGTGATCCTCTAGGACAGCAAGAGACCCAGTACTTC
13 TRBJ2-1 TRBV11-1 NA NA CASSLGQTYEQFF TGTGCCAGCAGCTTAGGACAAACCTATGAGCAGTTCTTC
16 TRBJ2-7 TRBV6-1 NA TRBD1 CASSASGTGGSYEQYF TGTGCCAGCAGTGCCTCCGGGACAGGGGGGAGCTACGAGCAGTACTTC
15 TRBJ2-5 TRBV9 NA TRBD2 CASSRASGYQETQYF TGTGCCAGCAGCCGGGCTAGCGGATATCAAGAGACCCAGTACTTC
13 TRBJ2-2 TRBV28 NA NA CASSFEYTGELFF TGTGCCAGCAGTTTTGAGTACACCGGGGAGCTGTTTTTT
14 TRBJ2-2 TRBV6-5 NA NA CASSYWTSAGELFF TGTGCCAGCAGTTACTGGACAAGCGCCGGGGAGCTGTTTTTT
11 TRBJ2-5 TRBV7-9 NA NA CASSSQETQYF TGTGCCAGCAGCTCACAAGAGACCCAGTACTTC
14 TRBJ2-3 TRBV5-1 NA TRBD1 CASSPDRVADTQYF TGCGCCAGCAGCCCCGACAGGGTGGCAGATACGCAGTATTTT
16 TRBJ2-5 TRBV19 NA TRBD2 CASSIPTSGRRETQYF TGTGCCAGTAGTATCCCGACTAGCGGGAGGAGAGAGACCCAGTACTTC
17 TRBJ2-2 TRBV5-4 NA NA CASSPRGRLASTGELFF TGTGCCAGCAGCCCCAGGGGGCGACTAGCCAGCACCGGGGAGCTGTTTTTT
13 TRBJ1-2 TRBV27 few TRBD1 CASLGQGGYGYTF TGTGCCAGCCTCGGACAGGGTGGATATGGCTACACCTTC
12 TRBJ2-1 TRBV19 NA TRBD1 CASGTGFGEQFF TGTGCCAGCGGGACAGGGTTTGGTGAGCAGTTCTTC
13 TRBJ2-3 TRBV27 NA TRBD1 CASSSPSGGTQYF TGTGCCAGCAGTTCCCCCTCAGGGGGTACGCAGTATTTT
13 TRBJ1-5 TRBV6-5 few TRBD1 CASSYYRGQPQHF TGTGCCAGCAGTTATTACAGGGGTCAGCCCCAGCATTTT
15 TRBJ1-1 TRBV7-2 NA NA CASSSEGGGSTEAFF TGTGCCAGCAGCTCGGAAGGGGGAGGGAGCACTGAAGCTTTCTTT
16 TRBJ2-1 TRBV11-2 few TRBD2 CASSSWTSGRAEEQFF TGTGCCAGCAGCTCCTGGACTAGCGGGAGGGCCGAGGAGCAGTTCTTC
14 TRBJ2-4 TRBV28 NA TRBD1 CASSSGGALNIQYF TGTGCCAGCAGTTCAGGGGGCGCGTTGAACATTCAGTACTTC
15 TRBJ1-1 TRBV19 few TRBD1 CASSPGQVVNTEAFF TGTGCCAGTAGTCCTGGACAGGTCGTGAACACTGAAGCTTTCTTT
16 TRBJ1-1 TRBV7-2 NA NA CASSLGAEGGRSRTFF TGTGCCAGCAGCTTAGGCGCCGAGGGGGGGCGTTCTCGGACTTTCTTT
14 TRBJ1-5 TRBV28 NA TRBD1 CASRPGGSNQPQHF TGTGCCAGCAGACCAGGGGGGAGCAATCAGCCCCAGCATTTT
15 TRBJ2-1 TRBV7-9 few TRBD2 CASSLSRSGRNEQFF TGTGCCAGCAGCTTAAGTAGGAGCGGGAGAAATGAGCAGTTCTTC
15 TRBJ2-2 TRBV6-4 NA TRBD1 CASASTGGNTGELFF TGTGCCAGCGCTTCGACAGGGGGCAACACCGGGGAGCTGTTTTTT
13 TRBJ1-1 TRBV3-1/TRBV3-2 NA NA CASSQGVLSEAFF TGTGCCAGCAGCCAAGGCGTACTGAGTGAAGCTTTCTTT
15 TRBJ2-2 TRBV28 NA NA CASEVPQGETGELFF TGTGCCAGCGAGGTTCCACAGGGTGAGACCGGGGAGCTGTTTTTT
14 TRBJ2-2 TRBV6-5 NA NA CASRPLRGPGELFF TGTGCCAGCCGACCCTTGCGGGGCCCCGGGGAGCTGTTTTTT
15 TRBJ1-1 TRBV9 NA NA CASSVDARMNTEAFF TGTGCCAGCAGCGTAGATGCCAGAATGAACACTGAAGCTTTCTTT
15 TRBJ1-6 TRBV2 once NA CASTSRLLRDSPLHF TGTGCCAGCACTTCAAGGCTCCTGAGGGATTCACCCCTCCACTTT
13 TRBJ2-3 TRBV7-9 once NA CASSLGETDTQYF TGTGCCAGCAGCTTGGGAGAGACAGATACGCAGTATTTT
15 TRBJ2-7 TRBV5-1 NA NA CASSLFQGLSYEQYF TGCGCCAGCAGCCTCTTCCAGGGTCTCTCCTACGAGCAGTACTTC
15 TRBJ2-1 TRBV18 NA TRBD1 CASSPRGQGVNEQFF TGTGCCAGCTCACCACGGGGACAGGGGGTCAATGAGCAGTTCTTC
15 TRBJ1-1 TRBV18 NA NA CASSPGTEGEAEAFF TGTGCCAGCTCACCGGGAACAGAGGGCGAGGCTGAAGCTTTCTTT
14 TRBJ1-6 TRBV14 NA NA CASSQEGVNSPLHF TGTGCCAGCAGCCAAGAGGGAGTGAATTCACCCCTCCACTTT
13 TRBJ1-1 TRBV5-6 once NA CASSPQDRTEAFF TGTGCCAGCAGCCCACAAGACAGGACTGAAGCTTTCTTT
13 TRBJ1-5 TRBV10-3 NA NA CAISTQPRQPQHF TGTGCCATCAGTACCCAACCGCGTCAGCCCCAGCATTTT
15 TRBJ1-4 TRBV14 few TRBD1 CASSAPGQGAQKLFF TGTGCCAGCAGCGCCCCGGGACAGGGGGCGCAGAAACTGTTTTTT
15 TRBJ1-1 TRBV18 NA TRBD1 CASSGDRVLGTEAFF TGTGCCAGCTCCGGGGACAGGGTATTAGGGACTGAAGCTTTCTTT
16 TRBJ1-1 TRBV18 NA NA CASSPGPAGRGTEAFF TGTGCCAGCTCACCCGGCCCCGCAGGAAGGGGCACTGAAGCTTTCTTT
17 TRBJ2-1 TRBV6-2/TRBV6-3 NA TRBD2 CASSTPGLARTYNEQFF TGTGCCAGCAGCACCCCGGGACTAGCGAGGACCTACAATGAGCAGTTCTTC
18 TRBJ2-5 TRBV7-3 NA TRBD2 CASSLRVGTSGYQETQYF TGTGCCAGCAGCTTAAGGGTGGGGACTAGCGGGTACCAAGAGACCCAGTACTTC
14 TRBJ2-1 TRBV24-1 NA NA CATSDQDRYNEQFF TGTGCCACCAGTGACCAAGACAGGTACAATGAGCAGTTCTTC
12 TRBJ1-5 TRBV28 NA NA CASSLSGQPQHF TGTGCCAGCAGTTTATCAGGTCAGCCCCAGCATTTT
13 TRBJ2-2 TRBV6-5 NA NA CASSVQGTGELFF TGTGCCAGCAGCGTACAGGGAACCGGGGAGCTGTTTTTT
16 TRBJ1-1 TRBV4-1 NA NA CASNNGEGMMNTEAFF TGCGCCAGCAATAACGGGGAGGGAATGATGAACACTGAAGCTTTCTTT
16 TRBJ2-1 TRBV5-1 NA TRBD2 CASSFQVAGPTDEQFF TGCGCCAGCAGCTTCCAAGTAGCGGGGCCCACGGATGAGCAGTTCTTC
15 TRBJ2-1 TRBV25-1 NA NA CASSEAGPPYNEQFF TGTGCCAGCAGTGAAGCGGGACCACCTTACAATGAGCAGTTCTTC
18 TRBJ2-7 TRBV7-3 NA TRBD2 CASSLLEMGLAGIDEQYF TGTGCCAGCAGCTTGCTTGAAATGGGACTAGCGGGTATCGACGAGCAGTACTTC
17 TRBJ2-3 TRBV13 NA TRBD2 CASSPGLAGGSGDTQYF TGTGCCAGCAGCCCGGGACTAGCGGGAGGTTCCGGGGATACGCAGTATTTT
13 TRBJ2-2 TRBV30 NA NA CAWNGQVAGELFF TGTGCCTGGAACGGACAAGTGGCCGGGGAGCTGTTTTTT
14 TRBJ2-7 TRBV18 NA TRBD2 CASSPVAGVDEQYF TGTGCCAGCTCACCAGTAGCGGGAGTAGACGAGCAGTACTTC
13 TRBJ2-7 TRBV27 NA NA CASSLLPYYEQYF TGTGCCAGCAGTTTACTACCGTATTACGAGCAGTACTTC